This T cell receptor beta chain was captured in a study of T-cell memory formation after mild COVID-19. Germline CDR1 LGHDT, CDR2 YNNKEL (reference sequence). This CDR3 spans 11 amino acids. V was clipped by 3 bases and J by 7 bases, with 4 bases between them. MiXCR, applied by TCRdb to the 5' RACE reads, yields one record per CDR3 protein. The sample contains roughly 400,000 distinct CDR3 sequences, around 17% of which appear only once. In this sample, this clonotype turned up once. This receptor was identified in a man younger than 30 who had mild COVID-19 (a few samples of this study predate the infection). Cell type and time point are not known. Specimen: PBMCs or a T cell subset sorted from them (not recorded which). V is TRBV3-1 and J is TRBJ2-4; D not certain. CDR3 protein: CASSHSNIQYF. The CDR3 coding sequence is TGTGCCAGCAGCCACTCTAACATTCAGTACTTC. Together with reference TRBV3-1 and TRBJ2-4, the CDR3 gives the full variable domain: DTAVSQTPKYLVTQMGNDKSIKCEQNLGHDTMYWYKQDSKKFLKIMFSYNNKELIINETVPNRFSPKSPDKAHLNLHINSLELGDSAVYFCASSHSNIQYFGAGTRLSVL.